This T cell receptor beta chain comes out of a study of T cell repertoires in cytomegalovirus infection. Study in general: Peptides in the study included HLA-C-restricted and HLA-B-restricted CMV epitopes. TCR beta signatures that were public indicated CMV infection and matching HLA type.

Per the germline V gene, CDR1 is SGHTA and CDR2 is FQGNSA. This CDR3 is 16 amino acids long. Losses at the gene ends were 2 bases for V and 5 bases for J; bases not matched to a gene: 9. TCRdb fed the reads into MiXCR, producing one record per CDR3 protein. The table includes 750,000 to 950,000 distinct CDR3 sequences, 29% detected once. This clonotype was picked up many times. What it binds is unknown. The gene calls are TRBV7-2 and TRBJ2-5; 9 bases match TRBD2. The clonotype comes from a human donor in good health (CMV status not recorded). Some clones in this sample may be carry-over from other donors' samples. The sequencing here drew on cultured CD8+ T cells from PBMCs, taken from culture after CMV antigen stimulation. The CDR3 region has the DNA TGTGCCAGCAGCTTAAATAGCGGGGGTGCGCCCGAGACCCAGTACTTC. Translating it yields CASSLNSGGAPETQYF. The variable domain in full, completed from reference TRBV7-2 and TRBJ2-5, reads GAGVSQSPSNKVTEKGKDVELRCDPISGHTALYWYRQSLGQGLEFLIYFQGNSAPDKSGLPSDRFSAERTGGSVSTLTIQRTQQEDSAVYLCASSLNSGGAPETQYFGPGTRLLVL.